Reported below is one TCR beta chain. These data belong to a study of response to subunit inactivated influenza vaccine. TCRdb used MiXCR to reprocess the RT-PCR reads, holding one entry per CDR3 protein. Among approximately 700,000 distinct CDR3 sequences listed, approximately 14% were seen once. The material sequenced was PBMCs from blood, taken 12 days after vaccination. The sequence was obtained from a middle-aged man who received an inactivated influenza vaccine.

The CDR3 sequence: CASSLRTGGWTEAFF. For the CDR3, the DNA is TGTGCCAGCAGTCTAAGGACAGGGGGATGGACTGAAGCTTTCTTT. This sequence joins TRBV27 and TRBJ1-1, with 10 bases lining up with TRBD1. J was trimmed by 5 bases and V by 5 bases; bases with no gene match: 8. CDR3 length: 15 residues. CDR1 is MNHEY, CDR2 SMNVEV, per germline (reference sequence).